A selection of T cell receptor beta chains follows, all from one sample in a study of vaccination effects on CD4 cells after COVID-19. The protocol was immunoSEQ multiplex PCR, while the TCRdb copy is restricted to in-frame clones and leaves out a portion. This table holds some 23,000 clones, approximately 76% found once. These receptors are not linked to any known antigen. The specimen was CD4+ T cells from PBMCs cultured with HCoV-229E spike peptides, collected after COVID-19 vaccination. The origin of the receptors is a human donor who received a COVID-19 vaccine. CDR3s include the opening cysteine and the closing phenylalanine or tryptophan. The D gene is left open where the match is weak. Part of the rows lack a size; the others show once, few, many or a class for expanded clones.

>TRBV5-4|TRBJ1-5|.|.|15
TGTGCCAGCAGCATCGACAGTTCCCCTAGTCAGCCCCAGCATTTT
CASSIDSSPSQPQHF
>TRBV13|TRBJ1-2|.|TRBD1|17
TGTGCCAGCAGCTTATGGGCCGGACAGGGGGAGGGCTATGGCTACACCTTC
CASSLWAGQGEGYGYTF
>TRBV7-9|TRBJ1-5|.|.|18
TGTGCCAGCAGCTTAGATACTGGGTTCTTATATAGCAATCAGCCCCAGCATTTT
CASSLDTGFLYSNQPQHF
>TRBV5-1|TRBJ2-3|.|TRBD2|16
TGCGCCAGCAGTTATAGCGGGGCGGGGGTCGCAGATACGCAGTATTTT
CASSYSGAGVADTQYF
>TRBV3-1/TRBV3-2|TRBJ2-1|.|TRBD2|17
TGTGCCAGCAGGCCGGCTAGCGGGAGGGCCTGGGCGGATGAGCAGTTCTTC
CASRPASGRAWADEQFF
>TRBV9|TRBJ2-3|.|.|13
TGTGCCAGCAGCAAGGGAGACACAGATACGCAGTATTTT
CASSKGDTDTQYF
>TRBV5-1|TRBJ1-2|.|.|15
TGCGCCAGCAGCTTGGCCGGAGGAGGTAACTATGGCTACACCTTC
CASSLAGGGNYGYTF
>TRBV2|TRBJ1-1|few|.|15
TGTGCCAGCAGTGGAGGGGAGGGCATGAACACTGAAGCTTTCTTT
CASSGGEGMNTEAFF
>TRBV18|TRBJ1-2|.|TRBD1|13
TGTGCCAGCTCCACGGACAGGGACTATGGCTACACCTTC
CASSTDRDYGYTF
>TRBV7-6|TRBJ1-6|.|TRBD1|15
TGTGCCAGCAGCCCCGGGACAGGAGAGAGTTCACCCCTCCACTTT
CASSPGTGESSPLHF
>TRBV5-4|TRBJ2-5|.|.|13
TGTGCCAGCAGCTTGGAGGGGAGAGAGACCCAGTACTTC
CASSLEGRETQYF
>TRBV5-6|TRBJ2-3|.|.|14
TGTGCCAGCAGCCCCGTTCATCCCCCAGATACGCAGTATTTT
CASSPVHPPDTQYF
>TRBV18|TRBJ2-3|.|.|18
TGTGCCAGCTCACCAAGGGGTCCGGGACTTGCCCTTACAGATACGCAGTATTTT
CASSPRGPGLALTDTQYF
>TRBV19|TRBJ2-5|.|TRBD2|15
TGTGCCAGTAGTATGACTAGCGGGGGTCAAGAGACCCAGTACTTC
CASSMTSGGQETQYF
>TRBV7-9|TRBJ1-5|few|.|16
TGTGCCAGCAGCTTAGCGCGGGGAGAGGGGACTCAGCCCCAGCATTTT
CASSLARGEGTQPQHF
>TRBV10-2|TRBJ2-5|.|.|14
TGCGCCAGCAGTGAGTCCAACAGGGAAGAGACCCAGTACTTC
CASSESNREETQYF
>TRBV6-5|TRBJ2-7|once|.|12
TGTGCCAGCCACAATAGCGGTTACGAGCAGTACTTC
CASHNSGYEQYF
>TRBV5-1|TRBJ1-1|few|.|14
TGCGCCAGCAGCTTACAGCTTACGAACGCTGAAGCTTTCTTT
CASSLQLTNAEAFF
>TRBV2|TRBJ1-1|.|.|11
TGTGCCAGCAGGGGTAACACTGAAGCTTTCTTT
CASRGNTEAFF
>TRBV7-9|TRBJ2-1|few|.|17
TGTGCCAGCAGCTTAGGGATCCGGGCTAACGCCTACAATGAGCAGTTCTTC
CASSLGIRANAYNEQFF
>TRBV27|TRBJ2-1|.|TRBD1|17
TGTGCCAGCAGTTTCGGCCGGGGACAGGGGTCCTACAATGAGCAGTTCTTC
CASSFGRGQGSYNEQFF
>TRBV2|TRBJ1-5|.|.|13
TGTGCCAGCAGTGAAATCCGGGATCAGCCCCAGCATTTT
CASSEIRDQPQHF
>TRBV21-1|TRBJ1-1|.|.|17
TGTGCCAGCAGCAAAGTTTCAGGGATTCGTAAGAACACTGAAGCTTTCTTT
CASSKVSGIRKNTEAFF
>TRBV5-1|TRBJ1-2|.|.|13
TGCGCCAGCAGCTTGGGGGCCAGGGATGGCTACACCTTC
CASSLGARDGYTF
>TRBV5-1|TRBJ1-1|.|.|15
TGCGCCAGCAGCTTGGCTGGCGGGATGAACACTGAAGCTTTCTTT
CASSLAGGMNTEAFF
>TRBV5-1|TRBJ1-2|.|TRBD1|15
TGCGCCAGCAGCTCTGGGGACAGGGTTAACTATGGCTACACCTTC
CASSSGDRVNYGYTF
>TRBV11-3|TRBJ1-2|.|.|14
TGTGCCAGCAGCTTCCAGGGAAATAACTATGGCTACACCTTC
CASSFQGNNYGYTF
>TRBV11-2|TRBJ1-6|few|TRBD1|15
TGTGCCAGCAGCTTAGATCAGGGGGGGGCTTCACCCCTCCACTTT
CASSLDQGGASPLHF
>TRBV25-1|TRBJ2-7|.|.|16
TGTGCCAGCAGTGAATTTTCCCTGACGGCCTCCTACGAGCAGTACTTC
CASSEFSLTASYEQYF
>TRBV18|TRBJ2-7|.|.|13
TGTGCCAGCTCACGTCCTAATTCCTACGAGCAGTACTTC
CASSRPNSYEQYF
>TRBV21-1|TRBJ1-2|.|.|12
TGTGCCAGCAGCAAAGGGTTTAGGGGCTACACCTTC
CASSKGFRGYTF
>TRBV6-4|TRBJ2-6|.|.|17
TGTGCCAGCAGCCACGATCTAATCCCCTCTGGGGCCAACGTCCTGACTTTC
CASSHDLIPSGANVLTF
>TRBV6-5|TRBJ1-2|.|TRBD1|14
TGTGCCAGCAGAGGGACAGCAACTAACTATGGCTACACCTTC
CASRGTATNYGYTF
>TRBV7-2|TRBJ2-7|.|.|15
TGTGCCAGCAGCACGAGTCCGGGGGTCACCTACGAGCAGTACTTC
CASSTSPGVTYEQYF
>TRBV4-1|TRBJ2-3|.|.|14
TGCGCCAGCAGCCGGACCCCTACGACAGATACGCAGTATTTT
CASSRTPTTDTQYF
>TRBV7-9|TRBJ1-1|.|.|17
TGTGCCAGCAGCTTAGGTGTGGGGCCAGGAACGAACACTGAAGCTTTCTTT
CASSLGVGPGTNTEAFF
>TRBV14|TRBJ1-6|.|TRBD1|14
TGTGCCAGCACGTGGGACAGGGCGAATTCACCCCTCCACTTT
CASTWDRANSPLHF
>TRBV7-9|TRBJ2-7|few|TRBD1|15
TGTGCCAGCAGCTTAGGGTCGGGACAGACCTACGAGCAGTACTTC
CASSLGSGQTYEQYF
>TRBV9|TRBJ1-2|.|TRBD1|15
TGTGCCAGCAGCACCTCCGGGACAGGGGCCTATGGCTACACCTTC
CASSTSGTGAYGYTF
>TRBV9|TRBJ2-2|.|.|15
TGTGCCAGCAGCGAGGGGAGGACAGTGGCCGGGGAGCTGTTTTTT
CASSEGRTVAGELFF
>TRBV19|TRBJ2-3|.|TRBD2|17
TGTGCCAGTAGTATCAGGGGACTAGCGGGAGCGTCGGATACGCAGTATTTT
CASSIRGLAGASDTQYF
>TRBV12-3/TRBV12-4|TRBJ2-2|.|.|13
TGTGCCAGCAGCATAAGTACCACCGGGGAGCTGTTTTTT
CASSISTTGELFF
>TRBV5-1|TRBJ1-3|.|TRBD1|18
TGCGCCAGCAGCTTGGGACAGGGTAACCTATACTCTGGAAACACCATATATTTT
CASSLGQGNLYSGNTIYF
>TRBV2|TRBJ2-5|.|TRBD2|13
TGTGCCAGCAGTGGCGATGACGGGACTAGAAGGGACTTC
CASSGDDGTRRDF
>TRBV5-4|TRBJ2-5|.|TRBD2|17
TGTGCCAGCAGCTCGGAGTCATTGACTAGCGGACAAGAGACCCAGTACTTC
CASSSESLTSGQETQYF
>TRBV6-5|TRBJ2-7|once|TRBD1|15
TGTGCCAGCAGTTTTCAGACAGGGGGCTTTAACGAGCAGTACTTC
CASSFQTGGFNEQYF
>TRBV5-8|TRBJ2-1|few|.|12
TGTGCCAGCAGACCTATTTACAATGAGCAGTTCTTC
CASRPIYNEQFF
>TRBV9|TRBJ2-3|few|.|12
TGTGCCAGCAGCGGGGTCACAGATACGCAGTATTTT
CASSGVTDTQYF
>TRBV5-1|TRBJ2-2|.|TRBD2|16
TGCGCCAGCAGCTTTCAAGCGGGGGGCTACACCGGGGAGCTGTTTTTT
CASSFQAGGYTGELFF
>TRBV9|TRBJ1-3|.|.|15
TGTGCCAGCAGCGACCCACCCGGTTCTGGAAACACCATATATTTT
CASSDPPGSGNTIYF
>TRBV13|TRBJ2-7|.|.|13
TGTGCCAGCAGGTTCCGGGACATAAACGAGCAGTACTTC
CASRFRDINEQYF
>TRBV21-1|TRBJ1-2|.|.|14
TGTGCCAGCAGCTCACACAGGGTTAAGGGAGGCTACACCTTC
CASSSHRVKGGYTF
>TRBV5-1|TRBJ1-1|.|TRBD1|17
TGCGCCAGCAGCTTTTCACAGGGGGCGAGGTTTGGCACTGAAGCTTTCTTT
CASSFSQGARFGTEAFF